These T cell receptor beta chains were read from a single sample in a study of neoadjuvant nivolumab and ipilimumab in lung cancer. The table came from immunoSEQ multiplex PCR; TCRdb's copy has only in-frame clones and leaves some out. The sample lists about 38,000 clones; roughly 89% were seen once. Sequencing was performed on peripheral blood, taken before neoadjuvant nivolumab, alone or with ipilimumab. The receptors here all came from an adult with non-small cell lung cancer. The CDR3 runs from the conserved cysteine through the conserved F or W. D genes are given only for firm matches. Where a row states a size, it is once, few, many or the class of an expanded clone; other rows omit it.

V gene,J gene,D gene,clone size,CDR3 length,CDR3 DNA,CDR3 protein
TRBV18,TRBJ1-1,.,.,14,TGTGCCAGCTCCCGTGAGGGGTTGAACACTGAAGCTTTCTTT,CASSREGLNTEAFF
TRBV15,TRBJ1-4,.,.,17,TGTGCCACCAGCAGAGAGAGGACGGAGTCAACTAATGAAAAACTGTTTTTT,CATSRERTESTNEKLFF
TRBV7-9,TRBJ2-5,TRBD2,few,16,TGTGCCAGCAGCTTCCCTCCTAGCGGGTTTGGAGAGACCCAGTACTTC,CASSFPPSGFGETQYF
TRBV7-9,TRBJ1-1,.,.,14,TGTGCCAGCAATCGGGCTGGGGGGAACGCTGAAGCTTTCTTT,CASNRAGGNAEAFF
TRBV19,TRBJ2-7,.,.,13,TGTGCCAGTAGTCGGGGACTCTCCTACGAGCAGTACTTC,CASSRGLSYEQYF
TRBV6-5,TRBJ2-1,.,.,12,TGTGCCAGCAGTTACGAGGGGGATGAGCAGTTCTTC,CASSYEGDEQFF
TRBV27,TRBJ1-1,.,once,14,TGTGCCAGCAGTTTCCCGGGGGAGGGCGGTGAAGCTTTCTTT,CASSFPGEGGEAFF
TRBV18,TRBJ2-5,.,.,12,TGTGCCAGCTCAGGGCAGCAAGAGACCCAGTACTTC,CASSGQQETQYF
TRBV30,TRBJ2-1,TRBD2,.,16,TGTGCCTGGAGTGTCCCTAGCGGGCACTCCTACAATGAGCAGTTCTTC,CAWSVPSGHSYNEQFF
TRBV11-1,TRBJ2-7,.,.,12,TGTGCCAGCAGTCTCAAACAGAATGAGCAGTACTTC,CASSLKQNEQYF
TRBV6-6,TRBJ2-7,TRBD2,.,15,TGTGCCAGCAGTCCTAGCGGGAGGGCCGGTTACGAGCAGTACTTC,CASSPSGRAGYEQYF
TRBV27,TRBJ1-2,TRBD1,.,15,TGTGCCAGCAGTTTATCCTATCGACAGGGGGATGGCTACACCTTC,CASSLSYRQGDGYTF
TRBV27,TRBJ2-4,.,.,13,TGTGCCAGCTCATGGGACTTTGGCGACATTCAGTACTTC,CASSWDFGDIQYF
TRBV5-6,TRBJ2-7,.,.,16,TGTGCCAGCAGCTTGTTTAGGACAGTTCCTCCCTACGAGCAGTACTTC,CASSLFRTVPPYEQYF
TRBV7-9,TRBJ2-2,TRBD2,.,17,TGTGCCAGCAGCTTACCTAGCGGGATGGGGAAGGCCGGGGAGCTGTTTTTT,CASSLPSGMGKAGELFF
TRBV4-2,TRBJ2-1,.,.,13,TGTGCCAGCAGCCAAGAGTTGGGTAGTGAGCAGTTCTTC,CASSQELGSEQFF
TRBV6-4,TRBJ1-5,.,.,15,TGTGCCAGCAGTGGAAGACAGTATAGCAATCAGCCCCAGCATTTT,CASSGRQYSNQPQHF
TRBV20-1,TRBJ2-1,.,.,10,TGCAGTGCTAGGGGCTTACAGCAGTTCTTC,CSARGLQQFF
TRBV30,TRBJ2-7,.,.,11,TGTGCCTGGAGGGGTTTCTACGAGCAGTACTTC,CAWRGFYEQYF
TRBV5-1,TRBJ1-2,.,.,13,TGCGCCAGCAGTCGAAGGGCGAACTATGGCTACACCTTC,CASSRRANYGYTF
TRBV5-1,TRBJ2-7,TRBD2,.,15,TGCGCCAGCAGCACCTTAGCGGGAGCGACCTACGAGCAGTACTTC,CASSTLAGATYEQYF
TRBV7-9,TRBJ2-3,TRBD1,.,15,TGTGCCAGCAGCTCGGGACAGTCCACCACAGATACGCAGTATTTT,CASSSGQSTTDTQYF
TRBV29-1,TRBJ2-1,.,.,12,TGCAGCGTTGGACATCAGTACAATGAGCAGTTCTTC,CSVGHQYNEQFF
TRBV11-3,TRBJ2-7,TRBD2,.,15,TGTGCCAGCAGCTTGACGTCGAGTAGCGGGGCCGAGCAGTACTTC,CASSLTSSSGAEQYF
TRBV7-2,TRBJ2-5,.,.,15,TGTGCCAGCAGCTTAGCGCTGGGGGGGCGAGAGACCCAGTACTTC,CASSLALGGRETQYF
TRBV7-3,TRBJ2-4,.,few,13,TGTGCCAGCAGCTTGGACAGTCAAAACATTCAGTACTTC,CASSLDSQNIQYF
TRBV5-5,TRBJ2-2,.,few,15,TGTGCCAGCACCTTACAGGGTGTTAGCACCGGGGAGCTGTTTTTT,CASTLQGVSTGELFF
TRBV15,TRBJ2-1,TRBD1,.,17,TGTGCCACCAGCAGAGAATCGGGACAGGGAACCTACAATGAGCAGTTCTTC,CATSRESGQGTYNEQFF
TRBV4-1,TRBJ2-1,.,.,17,TGCGCCAGCAGCCAAGGTATGATACGGGACACTTACAATGAGCAGTTCTTC,CASSQGMIRDTYNEQFF
TRBV9,TRBJ1-3,TRBD1,.,16,TGTGCCAGCAGCATATCAGGGGGCTCGACTGGAAACACCATATATTTT,CASSISGGSTGNTIYF
TRBV5-4,TRBJ1-1,.,.,13,TGTGCCAGCAGCTTGGGGTTCAACACTGAAGCTTTCTTT,CASSLGFNTEAFF
TRBV27,TRBJ2-5,.,.,15,TGTGCCAGCAGTCTATGGGTTCTCGGAAAAGAGACCCAGTACTTC,CASSLWVLGKETQYF
TRBV30,TRBJ2-3,TRBD2,.,15,TGTGCCTGGAATTTACTAGCGGGAGGGCCGGATACGCAGTATTTT,CAWNLLAGGPDTQYF
TRBV2,TRBJ2-7,TRBD1,.,14,TGTGCCAGCAGTGAACAGGGGGCATCCTACGAGCAGTACTTC,CASSEQGASYEQYF
TRBV5-4,TRBJ2-3,.,.,14,TGTGCCAGCAGCTTGGCGGAGGGCCCAGATACGCAGTATTTT,CASSLAEGPDTQYF
TRBV5-6,TRBJ1-2,.,.,13,TGTGCCAGCAGCTTGGGCAGAGGCTATGGCTACACCTTC,CASSLGRGYGYTF
TRBV27,TRBJ2-7,TRBD1,.,14,TGTGCCAGCAGGGGACAGGGAATCTCCTACGAGCAGTACTTC,CASRGQGISYEQYF
TRBV6-5,TRBJ2-7,TRBD1,.,13,TGTGCCAGCATAAACAGGGGTACTAACGAGCAGTACTTC,CASINRGTNEQYF
TRBV5-1,TRBJ2-1,TRBD2,.,14,TGCGCCAGCAGTTCTGGACTAGGGTCGAATGAGCAGTTCTTC,CASSSGLGSNEQFF
TRBV10-2,TRBJ2-1,TRBD2,.,18,TGCGCCAGCATTATCGGGACTAGCGGGGTAAGCTCCTACAATGAGCAGTTCTTC,CASIIGTSGVSSYNEQFF
TRBV30,TRBJ2-1,TRBD2,.,14,TGTGCCTGGATCCGGACTAGCGGGAGTAATGAGCAGTTCTTC,CAWIRTSGSNEQFF
TRBV5-1,TRBJ2-7,TRBD2,.,14,TGCGCCAGCAGCTTCGCTAGCGGGAGTACGGAGCAGTACTTC,CASSFASGSTEQYF
TRBV7-7,TRBJ2-7,.,once,16,TGTGCCAGCAGCCCGCGGACAAACCCTGGACGCTACGAGCAGTACTTC,CASSPRTNPGRYEQYF
TRBV11-3,TRBJ2-7,.,.,13,TGTGCCAGCAGCCTCTTCCGAGGGAACGAGCAGTACTTC,CASSLFRGNEQYF
TRBV28,TRBJ2-7,.,.,13,TGTGCCAGCAGTTTACGGGGCTCCGCCGGGCAGTACTTC,CASSLRGSAGQYF
TRBV7-6,TRBJ1-5,TRBD1,.,14,TGTGCCAGCAGCGACGGACAGGCCGATCAGCCCCAGCATTTT,CASSDGQADQPQHF
TRBV5-1,TRBJ2-5,TRBD2,.,14,TGCGCCAGCAGGATGGCGGGAGCGCATGAGACCCAGTACTTC,CASRMAGAHETQYF
TRBV27,TRBJ1-2,TRBD1,.,13,TGTGCCAGCAGCCTCGACAGGGACTATGGCTACACCTTC,CASSLDRDYGYTF
TRBV9,TRBJ2-1,TRBD2,.,15,TGTGCCAGCAGCCCGGGACTAGCGGCCTACAATGAGCAGTTCTTC,CASSPGLAAYNEQFF
TRBV7-2,TRBJ2-3,TRBD2,.,16,TGTGCCAGCAGCTCCCTAGCGGGAGGAGAGGCAGATACGCAGTATTTT,CASSSLAGGEADTQYF
TRBV10-3,TRBJ1-1,TRBD1,once,15,TGTGCCATCAGTGAGTCGCGGGACAGGGCTTCTGAAGCTTTCTTT,CAISESRDRASEAFF
TRBV5-1,TRBJ2-2,.,.,12,TGCGCCAGCAGCTTCTGGGGCCGGGAGCTGTTTTTT,CASSFWGRELFF
TRBV11-2,TRBJ1-1,.,.,13,TGTGCCAGCAATCGGGGGAGCGGTACTGAAGCTTTCTTT,CASNRGSGTEAFF
TRBV5-1,TRBJ2-7,.,once,14,TGCGCCAGCAGCTTCGGACTTAATTCCTACGAGCAGTACTTC,CASSFGLNSYEQYF
TRBV27,TRBJ2-1,TRBD1,few,17,TGTGCCAGCAGTTTAAACGGTGGGACAGGGGGCTGGAATGAGCAGTTCTTC,CASSLNGGTGGWNEQFF
TRBV7-9,TRBJ2-3,.,.,15,TGTGCCAGCAGCTTAGCGGAGTCCCGCACAGATACGCAGTATTTT,CASSLAESRTDTQYF
TRBV28,TRBJ1-5,.,few,15,TGTGCCAGCAGTTTATATGGCAATAGCAATCAGCCCCAGCATTTT,CASSLYGNSNQPQHF
TRBV6-6,TRBJ1-1,.,few,14,TGTGCCAGCAGTTACTCTTCAGGGGCCACTGAAGCTTTCTTT,CASSYSSGATEAFF
TRBV27,TRBJ2-3,TRBD2,once,16,TGTGCCAGCAGTTTGGGACTAGCTGCCCTCACAGATACGCAGTATTTT,CASSLGLAALTDTQYF
TRBV9,TRBJ2-3,TRBD1,.,16,TGTGCCAGCAGCGACTCCGGGACAGGGGCCACAGATACGCAGTATTTT,CASSDSGTGATDTQYF